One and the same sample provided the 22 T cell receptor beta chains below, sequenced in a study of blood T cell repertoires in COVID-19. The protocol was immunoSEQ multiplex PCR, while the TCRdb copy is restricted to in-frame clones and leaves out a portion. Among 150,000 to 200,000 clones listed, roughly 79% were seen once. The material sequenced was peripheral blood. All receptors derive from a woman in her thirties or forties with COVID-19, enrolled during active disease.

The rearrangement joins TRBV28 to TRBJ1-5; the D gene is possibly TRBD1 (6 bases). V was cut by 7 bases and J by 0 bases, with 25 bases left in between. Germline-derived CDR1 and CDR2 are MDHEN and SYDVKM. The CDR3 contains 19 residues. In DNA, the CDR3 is TGTGCCAGCATCTCCTGGGATGGACAGAATCCTTATAGCAATCAGCCCCAGCATTTT. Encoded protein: CASISWDGQNPYSNQPQHF. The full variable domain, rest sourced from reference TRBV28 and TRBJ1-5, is DVKVTQSSRYLVKRTGEKVFLECVQDMDHENMFWYRQDPGLGLRLIYFSYDVKMKEKGDIPEGYSVSREKKERFSLILESASTNQTSMYLCASISWDGQNPYSNQPQHFGDGTRLSIL.

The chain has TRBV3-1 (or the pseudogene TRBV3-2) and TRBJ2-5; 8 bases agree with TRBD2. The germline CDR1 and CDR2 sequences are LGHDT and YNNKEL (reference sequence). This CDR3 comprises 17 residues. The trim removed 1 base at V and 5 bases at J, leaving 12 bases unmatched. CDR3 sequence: CASSQVDLGLVGETQYF. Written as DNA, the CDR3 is TGTGCCAGCAGCCAAGTCGATTTGGGACTAGTAGGCGAGACCCAGTACTTC.

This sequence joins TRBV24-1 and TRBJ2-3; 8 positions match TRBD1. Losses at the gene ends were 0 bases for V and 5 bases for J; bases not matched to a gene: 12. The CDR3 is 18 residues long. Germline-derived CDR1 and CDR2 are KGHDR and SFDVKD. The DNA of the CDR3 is TGTGCCACCAGTGATTTGGGTATACAGGGGGGCCACGAAGATACGCAGTATTTT. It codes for CATSDLGIQGGHEDTQYF.

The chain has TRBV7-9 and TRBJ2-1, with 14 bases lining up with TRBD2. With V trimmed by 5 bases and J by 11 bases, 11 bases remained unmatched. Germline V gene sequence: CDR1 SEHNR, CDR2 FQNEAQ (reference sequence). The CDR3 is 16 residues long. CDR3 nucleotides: TGTGCCAGCAGCGAACCTCCGGGACTAGCGGGAGTTAAGCAGTTCTTC. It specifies CASSEPPGLAGVKQFF. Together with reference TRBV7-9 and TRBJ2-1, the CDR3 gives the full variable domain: DTGVSQNPRHKITKRGQNVTFRCDPISEHNRLYWYRQTLGQGPEFLTYFQNEAQLEKSRLLSDRFSAERPKGSFSTLEIQRTEQGDSAMYLCASSEPPGLAGVKQFFGPGTRLTVL.

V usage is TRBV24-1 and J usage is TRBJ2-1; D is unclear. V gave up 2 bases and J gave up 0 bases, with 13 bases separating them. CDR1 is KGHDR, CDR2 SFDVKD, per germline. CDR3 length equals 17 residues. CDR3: CATSDSRGLSSYNEQFF. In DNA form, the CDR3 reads TGTGCCACCAGTGATTCCCGCGGCCTAAGCTCCTACAATGAGCAGTTCTTC.

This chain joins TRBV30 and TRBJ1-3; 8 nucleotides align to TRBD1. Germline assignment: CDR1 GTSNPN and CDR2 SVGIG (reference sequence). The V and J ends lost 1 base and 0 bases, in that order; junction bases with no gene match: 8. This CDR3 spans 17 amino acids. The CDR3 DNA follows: TGTGCCTGGAGTGCCCGGACAGGGACCCGCTCTGGAAACACCATATATTTT. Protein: CAWSARTGTRSGNTIYF.

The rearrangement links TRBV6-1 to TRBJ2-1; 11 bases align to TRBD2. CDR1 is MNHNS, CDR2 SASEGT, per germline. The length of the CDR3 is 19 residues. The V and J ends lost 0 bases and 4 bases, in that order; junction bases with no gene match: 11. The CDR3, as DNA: TGTGCCAGCAGTGAAGCACCATACTTCACTAGCGGGGGATACAATGAGCAGTTCTTC. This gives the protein CASSEAPYFTSGGYNEQFF.

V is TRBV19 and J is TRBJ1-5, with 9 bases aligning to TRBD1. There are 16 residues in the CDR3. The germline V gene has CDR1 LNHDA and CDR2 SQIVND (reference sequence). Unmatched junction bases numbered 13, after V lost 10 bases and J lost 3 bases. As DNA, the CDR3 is TGTGCCACTCTAGAGGACAGGGGCTACTACAATCAGCCCCAGCATTTT. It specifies CATLEDRGYYNQPQHF.

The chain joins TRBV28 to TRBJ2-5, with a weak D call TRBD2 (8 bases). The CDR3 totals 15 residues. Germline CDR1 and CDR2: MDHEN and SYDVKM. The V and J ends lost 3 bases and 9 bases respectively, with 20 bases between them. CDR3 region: CASSFSGASRGSQYF. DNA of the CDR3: TGTGCCAGCAGTTTTAGCGGGGCCTCCAGGGGGTCCCAGTACTTC. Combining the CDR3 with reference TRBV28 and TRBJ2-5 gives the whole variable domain DVKVTQSSRYLVKRTGEKVFLECVQDMDHENMFWYRQDPGLGLRLIYFSYDVKMKEKGDIPEGYSVSREKKERFSLILESASTNQTSMYLCASSFSGASRGSQYFGPGTRLLVL.

The CDR3 here is CSSVGQGTDTQYF. DNA of the CDR3: TGCAGCTCAGTGGGCCAGGGCACAGATACGCAGTATTTT. This rearrangement joins TRBV29-1 to TRBJ2-3; D ambiguous. Trimming removed 8 bases at V and 1 base at J, with 13 bases between. The CDR3 runs to 13 residues. Germline CDR1 is SQVTM and CDR2 is ANQGSEA.

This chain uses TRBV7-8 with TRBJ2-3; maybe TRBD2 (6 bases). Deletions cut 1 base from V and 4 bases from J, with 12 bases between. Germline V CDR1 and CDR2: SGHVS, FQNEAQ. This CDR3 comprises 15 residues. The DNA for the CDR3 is TGTGCCAGCAGCTTAGTGGAGGGAATCCCAGATACGCAGTATTTT. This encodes CASSLVEGIPDTQYF.

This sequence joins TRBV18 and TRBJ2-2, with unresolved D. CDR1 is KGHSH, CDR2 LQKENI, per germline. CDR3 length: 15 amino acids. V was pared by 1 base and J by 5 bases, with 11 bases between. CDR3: CASSPRGRGTGELFF. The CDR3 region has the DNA TGTGCCAGCTCACCACGAGGTCGTGGGACCGGGGAGCTGTTTTTT.

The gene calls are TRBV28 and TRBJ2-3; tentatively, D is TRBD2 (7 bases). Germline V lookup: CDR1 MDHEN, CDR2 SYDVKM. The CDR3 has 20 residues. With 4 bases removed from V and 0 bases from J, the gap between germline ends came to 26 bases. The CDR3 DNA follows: TGTGCCAGCAGTTCTCGGAGGGGGGGTAAGCGGGGAACTAGCACAGATACGCAGTATTTT. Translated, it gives CASSSRRGGKRGTSTDTQYF.

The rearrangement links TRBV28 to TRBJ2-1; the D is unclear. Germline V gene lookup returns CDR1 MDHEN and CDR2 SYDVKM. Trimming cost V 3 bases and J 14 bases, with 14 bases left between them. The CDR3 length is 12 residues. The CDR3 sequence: CASSLSLTDKFF. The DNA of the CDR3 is TGTGCCAGCAGTTTGAGTTTAACCGACAAGTTCTTC.

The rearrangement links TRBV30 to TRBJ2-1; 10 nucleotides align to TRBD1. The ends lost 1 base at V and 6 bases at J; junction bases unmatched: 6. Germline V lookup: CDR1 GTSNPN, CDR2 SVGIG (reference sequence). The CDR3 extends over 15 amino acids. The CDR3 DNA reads TGTGCCTGGAGTGGAGACAGGGGGCCCCTCAATGAGCAGTTCTTC. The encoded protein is CAWSGDRGPLNEQFF. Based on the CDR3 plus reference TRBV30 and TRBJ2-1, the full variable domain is SQTIHQWPATLVQPVGSPLSLECTVEGTSNPNLYWYRQAAGRGLQLLFYSVGIGQISSEVPQNLSASRPQDRQFILSSKKLLLSDSGFYLCAWSGDRGPLNEQFFGPGTRLTVL.

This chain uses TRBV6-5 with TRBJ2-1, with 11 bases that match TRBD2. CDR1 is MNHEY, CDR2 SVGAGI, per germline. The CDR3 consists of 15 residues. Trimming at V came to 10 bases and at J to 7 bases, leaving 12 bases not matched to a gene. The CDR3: CATTSGTSGMNEQFF. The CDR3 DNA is TGTGCCACCACCTCCGGGACTAGCGGTATGAATGAGCAGTTCTTC.

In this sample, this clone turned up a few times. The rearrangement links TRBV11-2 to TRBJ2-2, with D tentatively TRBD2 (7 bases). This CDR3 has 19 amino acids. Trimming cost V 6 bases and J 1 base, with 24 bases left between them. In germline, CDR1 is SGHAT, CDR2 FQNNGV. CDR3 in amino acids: CASRILGGGLSKNTGELFF. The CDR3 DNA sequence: TGTGCCAGCAGAATCTTAGGCGGGGGCCTTTCCAAGAACACCGGGGAGCTGTTTTTT.

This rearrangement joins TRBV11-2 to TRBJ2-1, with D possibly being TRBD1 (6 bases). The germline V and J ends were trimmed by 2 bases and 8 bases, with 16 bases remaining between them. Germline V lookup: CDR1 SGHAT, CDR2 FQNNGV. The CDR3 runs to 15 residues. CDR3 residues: CASSLYQQGVDEQFF. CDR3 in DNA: TGTGCCAGCAGCTTATATCAACAGGGTGTAGATGAGCAGTTCTTC. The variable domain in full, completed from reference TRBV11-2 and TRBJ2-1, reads EAGVAQSPRYKIIEKRQSVAFWCNPISGHATLYWYQQILGQGPKLLIQFQNNGVVDDSQLPKDRFSAERLKGVDSTLKIQPAKLEDSAVYLCASSLYQQGVDEQFFGPGTRLTVL.

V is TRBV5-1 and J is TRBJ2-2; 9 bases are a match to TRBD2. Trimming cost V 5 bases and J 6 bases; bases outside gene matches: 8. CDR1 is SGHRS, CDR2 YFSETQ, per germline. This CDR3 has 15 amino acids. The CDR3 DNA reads TGCGCCAGCAGTCATTATGGGACTAGCCCCGGGGAGCTGTTTTTT. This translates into CASSHYGTSPGELFF.

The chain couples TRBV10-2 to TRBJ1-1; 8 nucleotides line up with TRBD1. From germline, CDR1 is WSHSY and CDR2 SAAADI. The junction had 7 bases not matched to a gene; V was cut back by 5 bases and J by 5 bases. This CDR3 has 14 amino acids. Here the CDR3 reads CASSRQGTGTEAFF. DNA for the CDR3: TGCGCCAGCAGTCGACAGGGGACGGGGACTGAAGCTTTCTTT.

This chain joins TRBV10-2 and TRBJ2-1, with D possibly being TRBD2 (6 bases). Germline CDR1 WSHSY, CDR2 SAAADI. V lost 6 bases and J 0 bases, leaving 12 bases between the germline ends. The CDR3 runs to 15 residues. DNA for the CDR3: TGCGCCAGCAGCCGGCGGGGTAGCTCCTACAATGAGCAGTTCTTC. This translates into CASSRRGSSYNEQFF.

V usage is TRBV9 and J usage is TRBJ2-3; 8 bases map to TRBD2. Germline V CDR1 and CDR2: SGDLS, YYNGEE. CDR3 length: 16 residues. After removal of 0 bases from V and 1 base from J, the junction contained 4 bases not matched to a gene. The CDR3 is CASSVGSSGGTDTQYF. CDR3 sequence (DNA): TGTGCCAGCAGCGTAGGCAGTAGCGGGGGCACAGATACGCAGTATTTT.